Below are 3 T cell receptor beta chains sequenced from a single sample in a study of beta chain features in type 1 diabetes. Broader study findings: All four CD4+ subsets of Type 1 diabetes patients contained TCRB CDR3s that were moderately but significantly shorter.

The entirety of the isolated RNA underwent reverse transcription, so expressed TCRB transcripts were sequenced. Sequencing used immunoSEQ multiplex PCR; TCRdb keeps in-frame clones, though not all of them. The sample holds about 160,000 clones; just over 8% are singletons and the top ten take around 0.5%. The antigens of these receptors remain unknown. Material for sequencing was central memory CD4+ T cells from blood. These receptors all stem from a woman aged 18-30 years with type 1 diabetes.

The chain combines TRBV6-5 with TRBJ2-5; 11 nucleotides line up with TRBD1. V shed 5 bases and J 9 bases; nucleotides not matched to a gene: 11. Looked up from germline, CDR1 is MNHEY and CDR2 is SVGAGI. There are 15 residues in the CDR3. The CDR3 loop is CASSPGTGGLAAQYF. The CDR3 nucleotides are TGTGCCAGCAGTCCCGGGACAGGGGGGCTAGCGGCCCAGTACTTC.

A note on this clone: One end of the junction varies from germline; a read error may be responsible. The CDR3 bases are TGTGCCAGCGGAGACGGGACTCGGGCCTACGCGCAGTACTTC. As protein: CASGDGTRAYAQYF. This chain links TRBV27 with TRBJ2-7, with D possibly TRBD2 on 6 matching bases. The CDR3 covers 14 residues. Germline V CDR1 and CDR2: MNHEY, SMNVEV (reference sequence).

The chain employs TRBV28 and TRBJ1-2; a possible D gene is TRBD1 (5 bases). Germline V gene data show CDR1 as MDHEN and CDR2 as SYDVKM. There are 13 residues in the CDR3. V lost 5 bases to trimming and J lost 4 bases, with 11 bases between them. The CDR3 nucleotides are TGTGCCAGCAGTCCAGCAGGGTTCTATGGCTACACCTTC. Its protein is CASSPAGFYGYTF.